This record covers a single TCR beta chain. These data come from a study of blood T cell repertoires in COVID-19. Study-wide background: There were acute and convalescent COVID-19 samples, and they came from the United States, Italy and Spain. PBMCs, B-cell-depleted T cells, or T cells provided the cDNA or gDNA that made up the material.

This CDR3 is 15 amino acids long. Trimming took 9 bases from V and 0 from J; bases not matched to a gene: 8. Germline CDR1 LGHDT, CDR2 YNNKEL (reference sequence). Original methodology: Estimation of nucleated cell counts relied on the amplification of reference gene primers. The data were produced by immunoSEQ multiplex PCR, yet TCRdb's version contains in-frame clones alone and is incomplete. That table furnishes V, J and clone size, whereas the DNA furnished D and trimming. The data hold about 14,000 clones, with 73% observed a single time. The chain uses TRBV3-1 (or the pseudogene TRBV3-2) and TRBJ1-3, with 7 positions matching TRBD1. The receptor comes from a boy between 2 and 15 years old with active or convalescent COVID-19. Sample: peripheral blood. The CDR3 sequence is CASRQGPVSGNTIYF. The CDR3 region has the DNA TGTGCCAGTAGACAGGGCCCCGTCTCTGGAAACACCATATATTTT.